Listed here is a single TCR beta chain. Antigen: not known. The repertoire was sequenced with immunoSEQ multiplex PCR; TCRdb's copy has only in-frame clones and lacks some. The table lists fewer than 55,000 clones, about 70% of them singletons. The sample comes from a study of vaccination effects on CD4 cells after COVID-19. As for the study in general: Samples gathered post-vaccine arrived a median of 72 days past the second dose.

Regarding the study as a whole: Clones arising from infection and from vaccination showed marked clonal contraction late after vaccination.

Culturing for 10 to 11 days preceded CD4+ T cell isolation. The cohort was immunized with two doses of either the BNT162b2 or mRNA-1273 vaccine. Germline values: CDR1 SEHNR, CDR2 FQNEAQ (reference sequence). CDR3 size: 16 residues. Unmatched junction bases numbered 9, after V lost 5 bases and J lost 1 base. The receptor's source is a human donor who received a COVID-19 vaccine. V gene TRBV7-9 combines with J gene TRBJ1-2; 8 positions match TRBD1. Source: CD4+ T cells from PBMCs cultured without peptide, taken after COVID-19 vaccination. This CDR3 is CASSPFQGAGNYGYTF. CDR3 bases: TGTGCCAGCAGCCCGTTCCAGGGGGCTGGTAACTATGGCTACACCTTC.